The T cell receptor beta chain under discussion was sequenced for a study of OX40 agonist ivuxolimab in advanced cancers. On the study more broadly: Patients in the trial were receiving intravenous ivuxolimab every 2 weeks, at doses of 0.01 to 10 mg/kg. Anti-PD-1, anti-PD-L1 or anti-CTLA-4 therapy given earlier was allowed, and approximately 40% had some. Patients receiving dose escalation had hepatocellular carcinoma, melanoma, renal cell or head and neck cancer.

CDR1 and CDR2 (germline): SGHRS, YFSETQ. The V gene end was trimmed by 3 bases and the J gene end by 2 bases; junction bases not matched to a gene: 5. The CDR3 loop spans 16 amino acids. The assay was immunoSEQ multiplex PCR, and TCRdb's table has in-frame clones only and misses some. The profile shows tens of thousands of clones, 94% of them singletons. Findings and limits, study-wide: With doses of 0.1-3.0 mg/kg, partial responders showed among the lowest clonal expansion.

Points on this clone: What it binds is not known.

This specimen consisted of CD4+ or CD8+ T cells sorted from blood, obtained in a trial of the OX40 agonist ivuxolimab. The rearrangement uses TRBV5-1 and TRBJ2-5; 12 positions agree with TRBD2. This TCR came from an adult with an advanced solid tumor such as melanoma, head and neck, liver or kidney cancer. CDR3 amino acids: CASSYHGLAGQETQYF. The CDR3 coding sequence is TGCGCCAGCAGCTACCACGGACTAGCGGGGCAAGAGACCCAGTACTTC.